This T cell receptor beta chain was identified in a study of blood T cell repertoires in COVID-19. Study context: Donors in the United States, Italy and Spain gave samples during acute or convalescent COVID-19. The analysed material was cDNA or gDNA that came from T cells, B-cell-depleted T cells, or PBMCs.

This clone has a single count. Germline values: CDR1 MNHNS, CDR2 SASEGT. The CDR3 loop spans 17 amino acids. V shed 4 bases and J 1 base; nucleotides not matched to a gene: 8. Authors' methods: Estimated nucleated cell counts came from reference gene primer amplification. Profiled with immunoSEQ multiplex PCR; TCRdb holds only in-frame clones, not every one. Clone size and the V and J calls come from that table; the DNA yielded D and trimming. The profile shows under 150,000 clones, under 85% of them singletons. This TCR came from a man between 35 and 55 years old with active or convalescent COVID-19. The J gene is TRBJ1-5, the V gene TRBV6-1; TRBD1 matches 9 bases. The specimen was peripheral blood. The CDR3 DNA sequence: TGTGCCAGCAGTGGGGGACAGGGAGGGGTAAGCAATCAGCCCCAGCATTTT. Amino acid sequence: CASSGGQGGVSNQPQHF.